This TCR beta chain comes out of a study of OX40 agonist ivuxolimab in advanced cancers. In the study overall: The dose-escalation cohort had hepatocellular carcinoma, melanoma, renal cell or head and neck cancer. A history of anti-PD-1, anti-PD-L1 or anti-CTLA-4 therapy was acceptable, and approximately 41% had some. Partial responses, seen in three patients, involved one hepatocellular carcinoma and two cutaneous melanomas.

This table comes from immunoSEQ multiplex PCR, and its TCRdb copy is limited to in-frame clones, with some not included. The data show more than 80,000 clones, around 90% seen once. Comments on this clone: Antigen specificity is unknown.

Regarding the study as a whole: Certain nonresponders additionally had low normalized T-cell clonal expansion.

This clonotype originated in an adult with an advanced solid tumor such as melanoma, head and neck, liver or kidney cancer. The specimen was CD4+ or CD8+ T cells sorted from blood, collected in a trial of the OX40 agonist ivuxolimab.

The CDR3: CASSPEGGNYGYTF. DNA of the CDR3: TGTGCCAGCAGTCCGGAGGGAGGGAACTATGGCTACACCTTC. The V and J genes are TRBV2 and TRBJ1-2; D gene uncertain. The germline V gene has CDR1 SNHLY and CDR2 FYNNEI. The length of the CDR3 is 14 residues. V lost 5 bases and J 2 bases, leaving 12 bases between the germline ends. Complete variable domain (other parts from reference TRBV2 and TRBJ1-2): EPEVTQTPSHQVTQMGQEVILRCVPISNHLYFYWYRQILGQKVEFLVSFYNNEISEKSEIFDDQFSVERPDGSNFTLKIRSTKLEDSAMYFCASSPEGGNYGYTFGSGTRLTVV.